One sample yielded the 13 T cell receptor beta chains listed below, sequenced in a study of cytotoxic CD8 clonotypes in ibrutinib-treated CLL. The data were produced by immunoSEQ multiplex PCR, yet TCRdb's version contains in-frame clones alone and is incomplete. The profile shows about 40,000 clones, approximately 67% of them singletons. This material consisted of PBMCs, taken at disease progression, from a patient treated with ibrutinib. These receptors were collected from a human donor with chronic lymphocytic leukemia.

Only one count was recorded for this clone. The chain uses TRBV29-1 and TRBJ1-2; a weak D match, TRBD1 (5 bases). The germline CDR1 and CDR2 sequences are SQVTM and ANQGSEA. This CDR3 contains 11 residues. V was pared by 7 bases and J by 4 bases, with 10 bases between. In DNA, the CDR3 is TGCAGCGACCAGGGATCCTATGGCTACACCTTC. It specifies CSDQGSYGYTF.

This chain links TRBV7-9 with TRBJ1-3, with D possibly being TRBD1 (6 bases). Germline CDR1 reads SEHNR; CDR2 reads FQNEAQ (reference sequence). Deletions cut 5 bases from V and 2 bases from J, with 10 bases between. The CDR3 is 14 amino acids. CDR3 amino acids: CASSPGTTGNTIYF. In nucleotides, the CDR3 is TGTGCCAGCAGCCCGGGGACAACTGGAAACACCATATATTTT. The full variable domain, with the rest looked up from reference TRBV7-9 and TRBJ1-3, is DTGVSQNPRHKITKRGQNVTFRCDPISEHNRLYWYRQTLGQGPEFLTYFQNEAQLEKSRLLSDRFSAERPKGSFSTLEIQRTEQGDSAMYLCASSPGTTGNTIYFGEGSWLTVV.

This chain joins TRBV2 and TRBJ2-4, with TRBD2 identical over 14 bases. V lost 6 bases and J lost 10; bases outside the gene matches: 11. The CDR3 extends over 16 amino acids. In germline, CDR1 is SNHLY, CDR2 FYNNEI. CDR3 nucleotides: TGTGCCAGCAGCGCGCGACTAGCGGGAGGGGGGGAGATTCAGTACTTC. Encoded protein: CASSARLAGGGEIQYF. Drawing the rest from reference TRBV2 and TRBJ2-4, the complete variable domain is EPEVTQTPSHQVTQMGQEVILRCVPISNHLYFYWYRQILGQKVEFLVSFYNNEISEKSEIFDDQFSVERPDGSNFTLKIRSTKLEDSAMYFCASSARLAGGGEIQYFGAGTRLSVL.

The chain recombines TRBV7-2 with TRBJ2-1, with a weak D call TRBD2 (6 bases). The germline V gene has CDR1 SGHTA and CDR2 FQGNSA. CDR3 length equals 15 residues. V lost 1 base, J lost 6 bases, and 13 bases lay in between. As DNA, the CDR3 is TGTGCCAGCAGCTTAGGCGGGGCGGATCGCAATGAGCAGTTCTTC. This encodes CASSLGGADRNEQFF.

The rearrangement joins TRBV27 to TRBJ1-4; 10 bases match TRBD1. The CDR3 contains 17 residues. Per the germline V gene, CDR1 is MNHEY and CDR2 is SMNVEV (reference sequence). V trimming: 5 bases; J trimming: 0 bases; junction bases outside the gene matches: 6. The CDR3 region has the DNA TGTGCCAGCAGTGCCGGACAGGGGGTTTCAACTAATGAAAAACTGTTTTTT. Translating it yields CASSAGQGVSTNEKLFF.

This clone turned up a few times. V is TRBV9 and J is TRBJ2-2; 9 bases are a match to TRBD2. V was clipped by 0 bases and J by 8 bases; unmatched bases: 5. The CDR3 sequence is 15 residues long. Per germline, CDR1 SGDLS and CDR2 YYNGEE. CDR3 loop: CASSVGVAGAGELFF. DNA for the CDR3: TGTGCCAGCAGCGTAGGGGTAGCGGGAGCGGGGGAGCTGTTTTTT.

In the case of this clone: One end of the junction is discordant with germline, which a read error may explain. V usage is TRBV29-1 and J usage is TRBJ1-1, with unresolved D. CDR1 is SQVTM and CDR2 is ANQGSEA in the germline V gene. The CDR3 runs 11 residues. CDR3 in DNA: TGCAGCGCCAAAGAAGGTAGTGTACTGGCCTTT. Its protein is CSAKEGSVLAF.

This clone was detected only a few times. J is TRBJ1-5 and V is TRBV7-8; D is unresolved. CDR3 length: 12 residues. Germline CDR1 SGHVS, CDR2 FQNEAQ. Trimming shortened V by 7 bases and J by 9 bases, and 13 bases separated the two germline ends. The CDR3 DNA is TGTGCCAGCACTATGGATATTGGGCCCCAGCATTTT. Residues: CASTMDIGPQHF.

The table lists this clone with a few counts. The CDR3 reads CASSLGLAGTVGQFF. The CDR3 DNA follows: TGCGCCAGCAGCTTGGGTCTAGCGGGAACCGTCGGGCAGTTCTTC. The rearrangement joins TRBV5-1 to TRBJ2-1, with 9 nucleotides matching TRBD2. V gave up 0 bases and J gave up 12 bases; unmatched junction bases: 10. CDR3 length equals 15 residues. CDR1 is SGHRS, CDR2 YFSETQ, per germline. Full variable domain (outside the CDR3, taken from reference TRBV5-1 and TRBJ2-1): KAGVTQTPRYLIKTRGQQVTLSCSPISGHRSVSWYQQTPGQGLQFLFEYFSETQRNKGNFPGRFSGRQFSNSRSEMNVSTLELGDSALYLCASSLGLAGTVGQFFGPGTRLTVL.

The chain employs TRBV5-1 and TRBJ2-7, with 7 bases lining up with TRBD1. Germline-derived CDR1 and CDR2 are SGHRS and YFSETQ. With V trimmed by 0 bases and J by 3 bases, 3 bases remained unmatched. The CDR3 spans 14 residues. The CDR3 spells CASSLEGQHYEQYF. As DNA, the CDR3 is TGCGCCAGCAGCTTGGAGGGACAGCACTACGAGCAGTACTTC.

The chain employs TRBV6-1 and TRBJ2-7; TRBD2 might be the D (5 bases). Per the germline V gene, CDR1 is MNHNS and CDR2 is SASEGT. The ends were cut back, 8 bases at V and 6 bases at J, with 14 bases in the middle. This CDR3 has 12 residues. This chain's CDR3 is CASGDGVPEQYF. CDR3 nucleotide sequence: TGTGCCAGCGGAGACGGGGTTCCCGAGCAGTACTTC.

This clone has more than one count but fewer than ten. The V call is TRBV27, the J call TRBJ1-5; no firm D call. The CDR3 is 18 residues long. Between the trimmed V and J ends, which lost 4 bases and 0 bases, there was a span of 19 bases. The germline CDR1 and CDR2 sequences are MNHEY and SMNVEV (reference sequence). CDR3 coding DNA: TGTGCCAGCAGTTCCAGTCCGGGAGGGCACTATAGCAATCAGCCCCAGCATTTT. Translated: CASSSSPGGHYSNQPQHF.

The rearrangement links TRBV11-1 to TRBJ2-7; 9 nucleotides match TRBD2. The V segment lost 3 bases and the J segment 7 bases; nucleotides outside the gene matches: 7. This CDR3 has 14 residues. The germline CDR1 and CDR2 sequences are SGHAT and FQDESV (reference sequence). The CDR3 loop reads CASSFGTSRGEQYF. The CDR3 region has the DNA TGTGCCAGCAGCTTCGGGACTAGCCGGGGGGAGCAGTACTTC. The full variable domain, its missing parts supplied by reference TRBV11-1 and TRBJ2-7, is EAEVAQSPRYKITEKSQAVAFWCDPISGHATLYWYRQILGQGPELLVQFQDESVVDDSQLPKDRFSAERLKGVDSTLKIQPAELGDSAMYLCASSFGTSRGEQYFGPGTRLTVT.